The T cell receptor beta chain under discussion was sequenced for a study of shared clonotypes between healthy human individuals. Each PCR replicate from the sorted subsets contained approximately 0.2 ug DNA, which is 30,000 or so T cell genomes. Using immunoSEQ multiplex PCR, the repertoire was profiled, and TCRdb retains in-frame clones only, with some absent. This table holds around 720,000 clones, around 78% found once. The V gene end was trimmed by 6 bases and the J gene end by 4 bases; junction bases not matched to a gene: 7. The CDR3 is 15 amino acids. Looked up from germline, CDR1 is LNHDA and CDR2 is SQIVND (reference sequence).

The source is a woman in her thirties in good health. The V gene is TRBV19, the J gene TRBJ1-5; 9 bases are shared with TRBD1. Sequenced material: memory CD4+ T cells sorted from blood. The subset was: CD45RA-negative fraction. The CDR3 DNA follows: TGTGCCAGTAGAACCGGACAGGGGCTGAATCAGCCCCAGCATTTT. Amino acids: CASRTGQGLNQPQHF.